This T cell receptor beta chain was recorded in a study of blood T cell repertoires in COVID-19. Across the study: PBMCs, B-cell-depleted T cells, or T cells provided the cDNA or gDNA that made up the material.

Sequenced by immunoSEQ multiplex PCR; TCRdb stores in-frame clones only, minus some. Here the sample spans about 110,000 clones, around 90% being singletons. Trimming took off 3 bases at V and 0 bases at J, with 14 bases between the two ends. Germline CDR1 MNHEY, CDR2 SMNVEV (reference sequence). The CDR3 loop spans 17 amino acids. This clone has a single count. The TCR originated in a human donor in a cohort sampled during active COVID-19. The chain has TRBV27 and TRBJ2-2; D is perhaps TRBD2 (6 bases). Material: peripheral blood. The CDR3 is CASSLYFGGSNTGELFF. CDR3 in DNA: TGTGCCAGCAGTTTGTACTTCGGGGGTTCGAACACCGGGGAGCTGTTTTTT.